The 20 T cell receptor beta chains below were found in one sample sequenced in a study of control samples from healthy donors and cancer patients. TCRdb keeps only in-frame clones here, not all; method: immunoSEQ multiplex PCR. Counted here are around 160,000 clones, more than 85% occurring once; the ten biggest clones make up more than 5%. The specimen sequenced was blood. All receptors derive from a man between 18 and 29 years old in good health.

CDR3 residues: CASSRQGQAEAFF. The CDR3 DNA is TGTGCCAGTAGCCGACAGGGCCAGGCTGAAGCTTTCTTT. The chain employs TRBV19 and TRBJ1-1, with 7 bases identical to TRBD1. The CDR3 has 13 amino acids. Germline CDR1 and CDR2: LNHDA and SQIVND (reference sequence). The V segment lost 6 bases and the J segment 6 bases; nucleotides outside the gene matches: 7.

This clone appeared once. This rearrangement joins TRBV3-1 (or the pseudogene TRBV3-2) to TRBJ2-7; the D gene is possibly TRBD2 (5 bases). The V and J ends lost 0 bases and 3 bases respectively, with 12 bases between them. The CDR3 has 15 residues. Germline CDR1 LGHDT, CDR2 YNNKEL (reference sequence). CDR3 DNA: TGTGCCAGCAGCCAAGATTTAGCGACCTACTACGAGCAGTACTTC. Its translation is CASSQDLATYYEQYF.

J is TRBJ1-2 and V is TRBV5-1; TRBD1 matches 8 bases. Losses at the gene ends were 4 bases for V and 1 base for J; bases not matched to a gene: 15. CDR1 SGHRS and CDR2 YFSETQ come from the germline V gene. There are 18 residues in the CDR3. CDR3 loop: CASSPERGTGVYNYGYTF. The CDR3 DNA reads TGCGCCAGCAGCCCCGAACGGGGGACAGGAGTTTATAACTATGGCTACACCTTC.

The CDR3 loop is CASSYSGGPETQYF. The DNA of the CDR3 is TGTGCCAGCAGTTACTCAGGCGGGCCGGAGACCCAGTACTTC. The V and J genes are TRBV6-5 and TRBJ2-5; tentatively, D is TRBD2 (5 bases). The CDR3 sequence is 14 residues long. The germline V and J ends were trimmed by 0 bases and 5 bases, with 10 bases remaining between them. The V gene's germline CDR1 is MNHEY and CDR2 SVGAGI.

In regard to this clone: Other DNA sequences of this sample code for an identical CDR3. CDR3 protein: CASSLSYEQYF. The CDR3 DNA reads as TGTGCCAGCAGCTTAAGTTACGAGCAGTACTTC. The chain carries TRBV7-9 and TRBJ2-7; no clear D gene. Germline V gene sequence: CDR1 SEHNR, CDR2 FQNEAQ (reference sequence). This CDR3 comprises 11 residues. V shed 2 bases and J shed 4 bases, with 3 bases lying between them.

This chain connects TRBV10-3 to TRBJ1-1; 8 bases align to TRBD1. Germline V gene lookup returns CDR1 ENHRY and CDR2 SYGVKD. The length of the CDR3 is 13 residues. The ends lost 11 bases at V and 5 bases at J; junction bases unmatched: 10. This chain's CDR3 is CAFLWTGRTEAFF. CDR3 nucleotide sequence: TGTGCCTTCCTCTGGACAGGGAGGACTGAAGCTTTCTTT.

V is TRBV10-3 and J is TRBJ1-2; 8 bases match TRBD1. The CDR3 has 15 amino acids. Germline V gene lookup returns CDR1 ENHRY and CDR2 SYGVKD. Trimming removed 11 bases from V and 3 bases from J; junction bases left unmatched: 14. CDR3 residues: CAVTGGPFKDYGYTF. The CDR3 DNA follows: TGTGCCGTCACAGGGGGTCCCTTTAAGGACTATGGCTACACCTTC.

V gene TRBV6-5 combines with J gene TRBJ1-1, with 9 bases identical to TRBD1. V lost 2 bases and J lost 5; bases outside the gene matches: 9. The CDR3 covers 16 residues. The germline V gene has CDR1 MNHEY and CDR2 SVGAGI. This CDR3 is CASSYALQGADTEAFF. CDR3 coding DNA: TGTGCCAGCAGTTACGCGCTACAGGGGGCTGATACTGAAGCTTTCTTT.

The V gene is TRBV5-1, the J gene TRBJ2-3, with D hard to call. In germline, CDR1 is SGHRS, CDR2 YFSETQ. The CDR3 length is 12 residues. Trimming removed 5 bases from V and 0 bases from J, with 4 bases in between. For the CDR3, the DNA is TGCGCCAGCAGGGTGAGCACAGATACGCAGTATTTT. Its translation: CASRVSTDTQYF.

This chain joins TRBV2 and TRBJ1-5; weak D call: TRBD1 (5 bases). V shed 2 bases and J shed 0 bases, with 14 bases lying between them. This CDR3 has 17 amino acids. Germline V gene sequence: CDR1 SNHLY, CDR2 FYNNEI. This CDR3 reads CASSEFGGMLSNQPQHF. The CDR3 DNA reads TGTGCCAGCAGTGAATTTGGGGGGATGCTTAGCAATCAGCCCCAGCATTTT.

The genes are TRBV2 and TRBJ2-1; 8 nucleotides agree with TRBD2. Losses at the gene ends were 8 bases for V and 6 bases for J; bases not matched to a gene: 6. This CDR3 contains 13 residues. Per germline, CDR1 SNHLY and CDR2 FYNNEI. CDR3 sequence: CASERERSNEQFF. The CDR3 coding sequence is TGTGCCAGCGAGCGGGAGCGGAGCAATGAGCAGTTCTTC. Using reference TRBV2 and TRBJ2-1 for the parts outside the CDR3, the full variable domain is EPEVTQTPSHQVTQMGQEVILRCVPISNHLYFYWYRQILGQKVEFLVSFYNNEISEKSEIFDDQFSVERPDGSNFTLKIRSTKLEDSAMYFCASERERSNEQFFGPGTRLTVL.

The chain's CDR3 is CASSIDLGRERESYF. For the CDR3, the DNA is TGTGCCAGTAGTATAGATTTGGGACGGGAACGCGAGTCGTACTTC. This rearrangement joins TRBV19 to TRBJ2-7; tentatively, D is TRBD1 or TRBD2 (5 bases each). Germline lookup yields CDR1 LNHDA and CDR2 SQIVND (reference sequence). Trimming cost V 0 bases and J 12 bases, with 21 bases left between them. The length of the CDR3 is 15 residues. The full variable domain, in which reference TRBV19 and TRBJ2-7 provide the parts outside the CDR3, is DGGITQSPKYLFRKEGQNVTLSCEQNLNHDAMYWYRQDPGQGLRLIYYSQIVNDFQKGDIAEGYSVSREKKESFPLTVTSAQKNPTAFYLCASSIDLGRERESYFGPGTRLTVT.

Here the CDR3 reads CASSLVTGTDTQYF. CDR3 bases: TGTGCCAGCAGCTTGGTAACAGGCACAGATACGCAGTATTTT. V gene TRBV7-9 combines with J gene TRBJ2-3; D unclear. Trimming pared 3 bases from V and 1 base from J, leaving 8 bases between. CDR3 size: 14 residues. CDR1 is SEHNR and CDR2 is FQNEAQ in the germline V gene (reference sequence).

The chain carries TRBV7-2 and TRBJ1-3; D not resolved. Germline V gene lookup returns CDR1 SGHTA and CDR2 FQGNSA. With 6 bases removed from V and 2 bases from J, the gap between germline ends came to 11 bases. The CDR3 is made up of 14 amino acids. The CDR3 nucleotides are TGTGCCAGCAGTCCGGACGTGGCTGGAAACACCATATATTTT. As protein: CASSPDVAGNTIYF.

The V and J genes are TRBV27 and TRBJ1-4; no firm D call. The CDR3 runs to 14 residues. Germline values: CDR1 MNHEY, CDR2 SMNVEV (reference sequence). The V end was cut by 5 bases, the J end by 8 bases, with 15 bases between. The CDR3 nucleotides are TGTGCCAGCAGTCCCCGGGGAGGTCCAGAAAAACTGTTTTTT. Protein product: CASSPRGGPEKLFF.

This clone was counted once. The chain carries TRBV7-9 and TRBJ2-2; TRBD1 matches at 8 bases. CDR3 size: 15 residues. With V trimmed by 4 bases and J by 0 bases, 1 base remained unmatched. CDR1 is SEHNR, CDR2 FQNEAQ, per germline (reference sequence). CDR3 DNA sequence: TGTGCCAGCAGCTCAGGGGGCGCGAACACCGGGGAGCTGTTTTTT. Its translation is CASSSGGANTGELFF.

The chain combines TRBV5-6 with TRBJ1-4; 9 bases agree with TRBD1. The CDR3 loop spans 14 amino acids. Germline V gives CDR1 SGHDT, CDR2 YYEEEE. V lost 4 bases to trimming and J lost 8 bases; unmatched junction nucleotides: 6. The CDR3 reads CASSQGTGREKLFF. CDR3 DNA sequence: TGTGCCAGCAGCCAGGGGACAGGGCGAGAAAAACTGTTTTTT.

CDR3 residues: CASSLRLAGGYNEQFF. CDR3 sequence (DNA): TGTGCCAGCAGCTTACGGCTAGCGGGAGGGTACAATGAGCAGTTCTTC. This chain uses TRBV7-8 with TRBJ2-1; the match to TRBD2 covers 12 bases. Germline loops: CDR1 SGHVS, CDR2 FQNEAQ. This CDR3 comprises 16 residues. V was clipped by 2 bases and J by 4 bases; unmatched bases: 3.

This sequence joins TRBV6-5 and TRBJ1-5; D might be TRBD1 (5 bases). Germline V gene lookup returns CDR1 MNHEY and CDR2 SVGAGI. CDR3 length: 13 residues. V dropped 7 bases and J dropped 5 bases, with 12 bases sitting between them. CDR3 region: CASTLGRDQPQHF. The DNA for the CDR3 is TGTGCCAGCACCCTGGGGCGGGATCAGCCCCAGCATTTT.

The J gene is TRBJ1-1, the V gene TRBV19; D may be TRBD1 (6 bases). The CDR3 spans 15 residues. Germline CDR1 LNHDA, CDR2 SQIVND (reference sequence). Trimming stripped 5 bases from V and 4 bases from J, with 17 bases between. The CDR3 DNA is TGTGCCAGTAGTCCCCCGGGGGCTAGGGGCACTGAAGCTTTCTTT. It yields the protein CASSPPGARGTEAFF.